Each of the 28 T cell receptor beta chains below was sequenced from the same sample in a study of blood T cells in healthy people across ages. A second PCR of about 7 to 11 cycles used a sample-barcoded 5' primer and a J-beta primer mix. TCRdb re-called the 5' RACE reads with MiXCR, one entry per CDR3 protein. The sample yields around 970,000 distinct CDR3 sequences, roughly half seen once. Sequenced: blood. The receptors derive from a woman aged 55-75 years in good health.

This clonotype came up once. The chain carries TRBV20-1 and TRBJ1-5; D ambiguous. Deletions cut 2 bases from V and 9 bases from J, with 8 bases between. CDR3 length equals 11 residues. Per the germline V gene, CDR1 is DFQATT and CDR2 is SNEGSKA (reference sequence). The chain's CDR3 is CSARLGLPQHF. CDR3 DNA sequence: TGCAGTGCTAGACTTGGGTTGCCCCAGCATTTT.

The chain carries TRBV12-3 or TRBV12-4 and TRBJ1-5, with D uncertain. The V end lost 0 bases, the J end lost 5 bases, and 5 bases lay between the germline ends. The CDR3 covers 13 residues. This CDR3 reads CASSLAYDQPQHF. CDR3 sequence (DNA): TGTGCCAGCAGTTTAGCCTACGATCAGCCCCAGCATTTT.

A note on this clonotype: A read error may produce the germline difference seen at one junction end. The V gene is TRBV20-1, the J gene TRBJ2-1; a weak D match, TRBD2 (5 bases). Germline V gene lookup returns CDR1 DFQATT and CDR2 SNEGSKA (reference sequence). The CDR3 spans 12 residues. The CDR3 DNA reads TGCAGTGCTACCGACTACTACAACGAGCAGTTCTTC. It specifies CSATDYYNEQFF.

The rearrangement uses TRBV7-9 and TRBJ2-1, with TRBD2 matching 9 bases. The CDR3 loop spans 15 amino acids. With V trimmed by 2 bases and J by 7 bases, 6 bases remained unmatched. Germline V gene sequence: CDR1 SEHNR, CDR2 FQNEAQ (reference sequence). This CDR3 reads CASSLLAGRPNEQFF. In DNA form, the CDR3 reads TGTGCCAGCAGCTTACTAGCGGGACGCCCTAATGAGCAGTTCTTC. The variable domain in full, with the rest retrieved from reference TRBV7-9 and TRBJ2-1, is DTGVSQNPRHKITKRGQNVTFRCDPISEHNRLYWYRQTLGQGPEFLTYFQNEAQLEKSRLLSDRFSAERPKGSFSTLEIQRTEQGDSAMYLCASSLLAGRPNEQFFGPGTRLTVL.

This clonotype was counted a few times. The chain carries TRBV6-1 and TRBJ2-5; 9 bases match TRBD1. CDR3 length: 14 amino acids. J was trimmed by 0 bases and V by 7 bases; bases with no gene match: 3. Looked up from germline, CDR1 is MNHNS and CDR2 is SASEGT. CDR3 residues: CASNYRGHQETQYF. CDR3 DNA sequence: TGTGCCAGCAACTACAGGGGGCACCAAGAGACCCAGTACTTC.

The chain uses TRBV29-1 and TRBJ2-7; TRBD2 aligns across 8 bases. J lost 5 bases, V lost 4 bases, and 4 bases had no gene match. The CDR3 covers 12 residues. In germline, CDR1 is SQVTM, CDR2 ANQGSEA. CDR3 DNA sequence: TGCAGCGTTGCGGGAGGGGCCCACGAGCAGTACTTC. It is translated as CSVAGGAHEQYF.

This chain links TRBV20-1 with TRBJ1-2; TRBD1 is a possible D gene (6 bases). The CDR3 is 13 residues long. V dropped 4 bases and J dropped 2 bases, with 11 bases sitting between them. Germline CDR1 is DFQATT and CDR2 is SNEGSKA (reference sequence). The CDR3 coding sequence is TGCAGTGCTATAAGGGGGGGGAACTATGGCTACACCTTC. As protein: CSAIRGGNYGYTF.

The chain has TRBV20-1 and TRBJ2-7; TRBD1 might be the D (7 bases). The germline V gene encodes CDR1 DFQATT and CDR2 SNEGSKA (reference sequence). The V end lost 5 bases, the J end lost 3 bases, and 17 bases lay between the germline ends. The CDR3 length is 14 residues. The chain's CDR3 is CSAQTRDSFYEQYF. The CDR3 nucleotides are TGCAGTGCTCAAACGCGGGACAGCTTCTACGAGCAGTACTTC.

The chain uses TRBV29-1 and TRBJ2-4; unclear D gene. V was clipped by 4 bases and J by 0 bases, with 16 bases between them. Germline V gives CDR1 SQVTM, CDR2 ANQGSEA. This CDR3 comprises 16 residues. The CDR3 DNA follows: TGCAGCGTTGTTGTGTCCCCCGGAGTAGCCAAAAACATTCAGTACTTC. Residues: CSVVVSPGVAKNIQYF.

The rearrangement joins TRBV4-1 to TRBJ2-3; 8 bases are a match to TRBD2. CDR3 length: 16 residues. Trimming took 2 bases from V and 6 from J; bases not matched to a gene: 10. CDR1 MGHRA and CDR2 YSYEKL come from the germline V gene. The CDR3 is CASSQSGTRIMDTQYF. CDR3 sequence (DNA): TGCGCCAGCAGCCAATCGGGGACTAGAATTATGGATACGCAGTATTTT.

Notes on this clonotype: This may be a read error: a much more frequent sequence differs by one nucleotide. The V gene is TRBV28, the J gene TRBJ2-7, with no clear D. The DNA end is more similar to TRBJ2-5, so the J call may be wrong. The germline CDR1 and CDR2 sequences are MDHEN and SYDVKM. This CDR3 is built from 11 residues. CDR3 sequence (DNA): TGTACCAGCAGTAAGAGGGAGACCCAGTACTTC. It translates to CTSSKRETQYF.

About this clonotype itself: A read error may be the cause here, since a much bigger clone is one base away. The chain uses TRBV29-1 and TRBJ2-2; TRBD2 is a possible D gene (6 bases). CDR3 size: 12 residues. Per germline, CDR1 SQVTM and CDR2 ANQGSEA. The CDR3 here is CSVGGDPGGLFF. The CDR3, as DNA: TGCAGCGTTGGTGGGGATCCCGGGGGGCTGTTTTTT.

CDR3 nucleotide sequence: TGTGCCAGCAGCCAAGATGTCGTTGCAGAACTCAATGAGCAGTTCTTC. This translates into CASSQDVVAELNEQFF. This chain joins TRBV4-2 and TRBJ2-1; D gene unclear. Between the trimmed V and J ends, which lost 0 bases and 6 bases, there was a span of 15 bases. From germline, CDR1 is LGHNA and CDR2 YNFKEQ. This CDR3 comprises 16 residues.

This clonotype was recorded a few times. The chain recombines TRBV3-1 with TRBJ1-6; D remains unclear. The CDR3 is 16 residues long. Trimming left V 0 bases short and J 7 bases short, with 13 bases between. The germline V gene has CDR1 LGHDT and CDR2 YNNKEL (reference sequence). Written as DNA, the CDR3 is TGTGCCAGCAGCCAAGAGGGATACCCCGACAATTCACCCCTCCACTTT. This encodes CASSQEGYPDNSPLHF.

This clonotype was observed a few times. DNA of the CDR3: TGTGCCAGCAGTATTTTGAGCGGGCAGCGCGAGCAGTACTTC. Protein sequence: CASSILSGQREQYF. This rearrangement joins TRBV11-1 to TRBJ2-7, with a weak D call TRBD2 (6 bases). The V gene lost 6 bases and the J gene lost 6 bases, with 18 bases spanning the gap. The CDR3 consists of 14 residues. Germline assignment: CDR1 SGHAT and CDR2 FQDESV (reference sequence).

This clonotype was observed a handful of times. The chain uses TRBV7-9 and TRBJ2-1; D gene unclear. V lost 3 bases and J 9 bases, leaving 24 bases between the germline ends. This CDR3 contains 17 residues. Germline CDR1 is SEHNR and CDR2 is FQNEAQ (reference sequence). The DNA for the CDR3 is TGTGCCAGCAGCTTTGCCCCTCCCTTACTAAGTAGTGGTGAGCAGTTCTTC. It specifies CASSFAPPLLSSGEQFF. Drawing the rest from reference TRBV7-9 and TRBJ2-1, the complete variable domain is DTGVSQNPRHKITKRGQNVTFRCDPISEHNRLYWYRQTLGQGPEFLTYFQNEAQLEKSRLLSDRFSAERPKGSFSTLEIQRTEQGDSAMYLCASSFAPPLLSSGEQFFGPGTRLTVL.

The chain recombines TRBV20-1 with TRBJ2-5; D might be TRBD2 (5 bases). The CDR3 length is 11 residues. Germline assignment: CDR1 DFQATT and CDR2 SNEGSKA (reference sequence). The CDR3 sequence: CGVTKQETQYF. The CDR3 DNA follows: TGCGGAGTGACTAAACAAGAGACCCAGTACTTC.

The chain couples TRBV2 to TRBJ2-7, with D unresolved. Germline assignment: CDR1 SNHLY and CDR2 FYNNEI. This CDR3 has 13 amino acids. Trimming took off 4 bases at V and 7 bases at J, with 14 bases between the two ends. CDR3 amino acids: CASSVGPNGEQYF. CDR3 sequence (DNA): TGTGCCAGCAGTGTTGGACCGAACGGTGAGCAGTACTTC.

The V and J genes are TRBV11-2 and TRBJ2-5; TRBD1 or TRBD2 may be the D gene (5 bases each). The length of the CDR3 is 14 residues. Looked up from germline, CDR1 is SGHAT and CDR2 is FQNNGV. V was cut by 6 bases and J by 4 bases, with 15 bases left in between. The CDR3 is CASSLGTFGETQYF. In nucleotides, the CDR3 is TGTGCCAGCAGTTTGGGGACGTTTGGAGAGACCCAGTACTTC.

The J gene is TRBJ2-1, the V gene TRBV29-1, with 7 bases identical to TRBD2. V shed 6 bases and J 9 bases; nucleotides not matched to a gene: 8. This CDR3 contains 12 residues. Germline V lookup: CDR1 SQVTM, CDR2 ANQGSEA. CDR3 amino acids: CSVVPTSIEQFF. The CDR3, as DNA: TGCAGCGTCGTGCCGACTAGCATTGAGCAGTTCTTC.

This rearrangement joins TRBV7-2 to TRBJ2-7; possibly TRBD1 for D (6 bases). The ends were cut back, 1 base at V and 3 bases at J, with 13 bases in the middle. From germline, CDR1 is SGHTA and CDR2 FQGNSA. The CDR3 sequence is 15 residues long. This CDR3 reads CASSLVQGPYYEQYF. Written as DNA, the CDR3 is TGTGCCAGCAGCTTAGTACAGGGCCCTTACTACGAGCAGTACTTC.

This chain connects TRBV28 to TRBJ2-3; the match to TRBD1 covers 7 bases. The CDR3 is 18 amino acids. Germline lookup yields CDR1 MDHEN and CDR2 SYDVKM. Trimming took 10 bases from V and 3 from J; bases not matched to a gene: 22. The CDR3 DNA follows: TGTGCCACCAGCACTACAGACCCGACAGGGTTGAGGACAGATACGCAGTATTTT. The encoded protein is CATSTTDPTGLRTDTQYF.

About this clonotype: A much larger clone is a single base away; this may be a read error. This chain links TRBV5-1 with TRBJ2-2; 12 positions match TRBD2. The CDR3 covers 17 residues. Germline CDR1 and CDR2: SGHRS and YFSETQ. V trimming: 7 bases; J trimming: 2 bases; junction bases outside the gene matches: 9. The CDR3 bases are TGCGCCAGCGGCCCTGGACTAGCGGGGCTAAACACCGGGGAGCTGTTTTTT. Residues: CASGPGLAGLNTGELFF.

The chain recombines TRBV20-1 with TRBJ2-5; perhaps TRBD1 as D (6 bases). CDR1 and CDR2 from the germline V gene are DFQATT and SNEGSKA (reference sequence). V gave up 5 bases and J gave up 2 bases, with 18 bases separating them. The CDR3 totals 15 residues. CDR3 loop: CSALPVDSAQETQYF. In DNA form, the CDR3 reads TGCAGTGCTCTTCCAGTGGACAGCGCTCAAGAGACCCAGTACTTC.

In its sample, this clonotype was seen a few times. This rearrangement joins TRBV3-1 to TRBJ2-1; 8 bases are shared with TRBD2. The end of the DNA aligns better with TRBJ2-7, so the J call may be wrong. The CDR3 contains 15 residues. The germline gives CDR1 LGHDT, CDR2 YNNKEL (reference sequence). The CDR3 nucleotides read TGTGCCAGCAGTCAGACTAGCGTACCCTACAATGAGCAGTACTTC. Its protein product is CASSQTSVPYNEQYF.

J is TRBJ1-2 and V is TRBV9, with a weak D call TRBD1 (6 bases). This CDR3 has 14 residues. V was pared by 3 bases and J by 6 bases, with 15 bases between. The germline V gene encodes CDR1 SGDLS and CDR2 YYNGEE. The CDR3 nucleotides read TGTGCCAGCAGCGCTCCGACAGGAGGGGATGGCTACACCTTC. This sequence encodes CASSAPTGGDGYTF.

This clonotype was picked up a small number of times. V and J are TRBV12-3 or TRBV12-4 and TRBJ2-7; D is perhaps TRBD1 (5 bases). The CDR3 loop spans 13 amino acids. With 5 bases removed from V and 6 bases from J, the gap between germline ends came to 14 bases. CDR3 region: CASSKQAASEQYF. In nucleotides, the CDR3 is TGTGCCAGCAGTAAACAGGCTGCGAGCGAGCAGTACTTC.

This clonotype was counted between two and nine times. The chain couples TRBV6-6 to TRBJ2-1, with D tentatively TRBD1 (5 bases). CDR1 MNHNY and CDR2 SVGAGI come from the germline V gene (reference sequence). The CDR3 runs to 13 residues. Deletions cut 6 bases from V and 6 bases from J, with 12 bases between. CDR3 nucleotide sequence: TGTGCCAGCAGGACTTCAAGGGGCAATGAGCAGTTCTTC. This sequence encodes CASRTSRGNEQFF.